These 14 T cell receptor beta chains came from one sample sequenced in a study of early T cells in non-severe SARS-CoV-2 infection. TCRdb redid the calling of the 5' RACE reads with MiXCR, one entry per CDR3 protein. Counted here are about 22,000 distinct CDR3 sequences, roughly 4.5% occurring once; the ten biggest clones make up around 17%. Material: whole blood. The receptors here all came from an adult who was a healthcare worker with PCR-confirmed SARS-CoV-2 infection or an uninfected control (not recorded which).

This chain joins TRBV7-9 and TRBJ1-5; D uncertain. V was trimmed by 6 bases and J by 5 bases, leaving 11 bases between them. The germline V gene encodes CDR1 SEHNR and CDR2 FQNEAQ (reference sequence). The CDR3 covers 13 residues. This CDR3 reads CASSRGWDQPQHF. The CDR3 nucleotides read TGTGCCAGCAGTCGGGGTTGGGATCAGCCCCAGCATTTT.

In this sample, this clonotype turned up a few times. The V call is TRBV7-9, the J call TRBJ1-1, with D perhaps matching TRBD1 (5 bases). V was shortened by 3 bases and J by 1 base, with 6 bases between the two germline ends. This CDR3 has 13 residues. Germline-derived CDR1 and CDR2 are SEHNR and FQNEAQ (reference sequence). CDR3 in amino acids: CASSFTGNTEAFF. The CDR3 DNA reads TGTGCCAGCAGCTTTACAGGGAACACTGAAGCTTTCTTT.

This clonotype has at least ten counts. CDR3 residues: CATSDSTGYGANVLTF. CDR3 nucleotide sequence: TGTGCCACCAGTGACTCAACAGGGTATGGGGCCAACGTCCTGACTTTC. V is TRBV24-1 and J is TRBJ2-6, with TRBD1 as a possible D gene (6 bases). Trimming left V 4 bases short and J 3 bases short, with 12 bases between. The CDR3 loop spans 16 amino acids. CDR1 is KGHDR and CDR2 is SFDVKD in the germline V gene.

The chain is built from TRBV7-2 and TRBJ2-1; 14 bases line up with TRBD2. V lost 3 bases and J lost 5; bases outside the gene matches: 6. Germline V gene sequence: CDR1 SGHTA, CDR2 FQGNSA. This CDR3 comprises 17 residues. The CDR3 bases are TGTGCCAGCAGCTTGGAACGACTAGCGGGGGGGAACAATGAGCAGTTCTTC. Translation gives CASSLERLAGGNNEQFF.

As regards this clonotype: A read error is possible here, since a much larger clone lies one base away. This chain links TRBV13 with TRBJ1-6; a weak D match, TRBD1 (6 bases). The CDR3 extends over 12 amino acids. Trimming cost V 6 bases and J 17 bases, with 17 bases left between them. Germline V CDR1 and CDR2: PRHDT, FYEKMQ (reference sequence). CDR3 DNA sequence: TGTGCCAGCAGGCTGGACAGCTCGGCCTTCCACTTT. It codes for CASRLDSSAFHF.

V usage is TRBV3-1 and J usage is TRBJ2-3, with 13 bases that match TRBD2. V was pared by 2 bases and J by 4 bases, with 3 bases of the junction left unmatched. Looked up from germline, CDR1 is LGHDT and CDR2 is YNNKEL (reference sequence). The CDR3 is 16 residues long. The CDR3 DNA follows: TGTGCCAGCAGCCAAAGAACTAGCGGGGGGGCAGATACGCAGTATTTT. This encodes CASSQRTSGGADTQYF.

This sequence joins TRBV3-1 and TRBJ2-1; D remains ambiguous. Trimming cost V 1 base and J 8 bases, with 12 bases left between them. The V gene's germline CDR1 is LGHDT and CDR2 YNNKEL (reference sequence). The CDR3 runs to 14 residues. The CDR3 sequence: CASSQGTVLDEQFF. CDR3 coding DNA: TGTGCCAGCAGCCAAGGGACGGTTTTGGATGAGCAGTTCTTC.

This chain joins TRBV12-3 or TRBV12-4 and TRBJ2-7, with TRBD1 matching over 7 bases. The trim removed 4 bases at V and 4 bases at J, leaving 7 bases unmatched. The CDR3 totals 14 residues. CDR3 in amino acids: CASSSVGTEYEQYF. The CDR3 DNA follows: TGTGCCAGCAGTTCCGTCGGGACAGAGTACGAGCAGTACTTC.

This clonotype was seen only a few times. The chain is built from TRBV24-1 and TRBJ2-1; 7 bases agree with TRBD1. CDR1 and CDR2 (germline): KGHDR, SFDVKD. There are 12 residues in the CDR3. The V and J ends lost 8 bases and 3 bases, in that order; junction bases with no gene match: 0. CDR3 region: CATTGGYNEQFF. CDR3 DNA: TGTGCCACCACAGGGGGCTACAATGAGCAGTTCTTC.

This clonotype was picked up many times. The genes are TRBV7-8 and TRBJ1-2, with 7 bases lining up with TRBD1. J gave up 5 bases and V 2 bases, and 8 bases lay outside the gene matches. CDR3 length: 15 amino acids. Germline loops: CDR1 SGHVS, CDR2 FQNEAQ. CDR3 bases: TGTGCCAGCAGCTTATCCGGGACAGAGAATTATGGCTACACCTTC. Protein product: CASSLSGTENYGYTF.

The J gene is TRBJ1-1, the V gene TRBV7-9, with 7 bases aligning to TRBD1. This CDR3 is built from 15 residues. V shed 1 base and J 5 bases; nucleotides not matched to a gene: 7. Germline lookup yields CDR1 SEHNR and CDR2 FQNEAQ (reference sequence). The CDR3 bases are TGTGCCAGCAGCTTAGACCGGACAGGAAAAACTGAAGCTTTCTTT. Its translation: CASSLDRTGKTEAFF.

The V gene is TRBV5-1, the J gene TRBJ2-3; 8 bases are a match to TRBD1. Per the germline V gene, CDR1 is SGHRS and CDR2 is YFSETQ. The CDR3 is made up of 14 amino acids. The junction had 4 bases not matched to a gene; V was cut back by 5 bases and J by 2 bases. CDR3 sequence: CASRNRGVTDTQYF. The CDR3 nucleotides read TGCGCCAGCAGAAACAGGGGGGTCACAGATACGCAGTATTTT.

This clonotype was counted at least ten times. This chain uses TRBV19 with TRBJ1-5; no reliable D call. V shed 2 bases and J shed 4 bases, with 6 bases lying between them. The CDR3 sequence is 13 residues long. Germline V gene data show CDR1 as LNHDA and CDR2 as SQIVND (reference sequence). The CDR3 nucleotides are TGTGCCAGTAGTATAATGACGAATCAGCCCCAGCATTTT. Encoded protein: CASSIMTNQPQHF.

The chain couples TRBV29-1 to TRBJ2-7; TRBD2 aligns across 12 bases. CDR1 and CDR2 (germline): SQVTM, ANQGSEA. The V gene end was trimmed by 5 bases and the J gene end by 7 bases; junction bases not matched to a gene: 12. This CDR3 is 15 amino acids long. CDR3 in DNA: TGCAGCGTTTGGTCTAGCGGGGGGGCCTACCCAGAGCAGTACTTC. Residues: CSVWSSGGAYPEQYF.